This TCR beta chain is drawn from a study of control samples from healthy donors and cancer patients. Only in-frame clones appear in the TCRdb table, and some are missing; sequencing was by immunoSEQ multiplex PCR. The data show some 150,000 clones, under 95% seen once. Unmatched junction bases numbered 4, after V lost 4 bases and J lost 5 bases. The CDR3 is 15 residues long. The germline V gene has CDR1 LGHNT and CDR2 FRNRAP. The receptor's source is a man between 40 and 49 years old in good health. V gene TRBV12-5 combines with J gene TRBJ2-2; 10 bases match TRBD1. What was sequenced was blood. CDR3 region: CASGSGQGGTGELFF. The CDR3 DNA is TGTGCTAGTGGTTCCGGACAGGGGGGGACCGGGGAGCTGTTTTTT.